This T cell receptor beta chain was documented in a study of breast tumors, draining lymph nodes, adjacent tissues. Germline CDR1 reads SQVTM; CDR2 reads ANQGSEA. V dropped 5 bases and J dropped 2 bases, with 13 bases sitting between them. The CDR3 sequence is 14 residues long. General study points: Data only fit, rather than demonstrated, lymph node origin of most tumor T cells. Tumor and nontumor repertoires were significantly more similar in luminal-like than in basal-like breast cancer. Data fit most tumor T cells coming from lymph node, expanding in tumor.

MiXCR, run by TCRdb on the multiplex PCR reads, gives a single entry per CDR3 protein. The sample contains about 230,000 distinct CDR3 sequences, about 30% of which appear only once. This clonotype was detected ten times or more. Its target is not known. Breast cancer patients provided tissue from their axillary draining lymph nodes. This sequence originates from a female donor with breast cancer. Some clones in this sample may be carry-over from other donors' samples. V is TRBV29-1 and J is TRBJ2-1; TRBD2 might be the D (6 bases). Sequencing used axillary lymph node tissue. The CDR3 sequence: CSVHGASAYNEQFF. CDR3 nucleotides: TGCAGCGTTCATGGGGCTAGCGCCTACAATGAGCAGTTCTTC.